This T cell receptor beta chain was found in a study of T-cell reconstitution after alpha-beta-depleted transplantation in children. Study-level findings and limits: The origin of high day-60 TCRbeta diversity in some patients lay in surviving recipient T cells and thymic progenitors. One year after transplant, T-cell counts and diversity came mostly from newly produced T cells. Several hundred graft clones that had expanded were reportedly the source of alpha-beta T cells about two months after transplant.

This clonotype was seen at least ten times. Its antigen remains unidentified. CDR1 and CDR2 from the germline V gene are SGHKS and YYEKEE (reference sequence). V lost 2 bases, J lost 9 bases, and 4 bases stayed unmatched. The CDR3 spans 12 residues. The TCRbeta library incorporated unique molecular identifiers. TCRdb fed the PCR reads into MiXCR, producing one record per CDR3 protein. The table lists some 200,000 distinct CDR3 sequences, approximately 6.3% of them singletons. The V call is TRBV5-5, the J call TRBJ2-7; 8 nucleotides match TRBD1. The source material was PBMCs, sampled before TCRalphabeta/CD19-depleted stem cell transplant. The clonotype originates from a boy aged 2 to 10 with acute lymphoblastic leukemia, due to receive a stem cell transplant. CDR3 DNA sequence: TGTGCCAGCAGCTTCGACAGGGGAAGGCAGTACTTC. Its translation: CASSFDRGRQYF. The whole variable domain, filled in from reference TRBV5-5 and TRBJ2-7, reads DAGVTQSPTHLIKTRGQQVTLRCSPISGHKSVSWYQQVLGQGPQFIFQYYEKEERGRGNFPDRFSARQFPNYSSELNVNALLLGDSALYLCASSFDRGRQYFGPGTRLTVT.